Listed here are 8 T cell receptor beta chains from one sample, sequenced in a study of blood T cell repertoires in COVID-19. TCRdb's table, derived via immunoSEQ multiplex PCR, lists solely in-frame clones and lacks some. The sample has 95,000 to 100,000 clones, about 85% seen once; the top ten hold about 1.8%. Sample: peripheral blood. The source of these receptors is a woman in her seventies with active or convalescent COVID-19.

This CDR3 is CASSQSYRTDTQYF. The CDR3 DNA sequence: TGTGCCAGCAGCCAATCGTACAGGACAGATACGCAGTATTTT. The chain combines TRBV16 with TRBJ2-3; maybe TRBD1 (5 bases). CDR3 length equals 14 residues. V lost 0 bases and J 3 bases, leaving 7 bases between the germline ends. In germline, CDR1 is KGHSY, CDR2 FQNENV.

This clone has just a few counts. V is TRBV5-4 and J is TRBJ2-1; 7 bases fit TRBD2. Germline V gene lookup returns CDR1 SGHNT and CDR2 YYREEE (reference sequence). The J segment lost 0 bases and the V segment lost 4 bases, leaving 7 bases of the junction unmatched. CDR3 length: 16 residues. CDR3 amino acids: CASSAAGGSSYNEQFF. The CDR3 bases are TGTGCCAGCAGCGCCGCCGGGGGGAGCTCCTACAATGAGCAGTTCTTC.

The V call is TRBV7-9, the J call TRBJ2-7; 10 bases are shared with TRBD2. CDR1 and CDR2 from the germline V gene are SEHNR and FQNEAQ (reference sequence). The CDR3 runs to 15 residues. Losses at the gene ends were 5 bases for V and 2 bases for J; bases not matched to a gene: 6. CDR3 DNA: TGTGCCAGCAGCCCTAGCGGGAGCGGGACCTACGAGCAGTACTTC. Encoded protein: CASSPSGSGTYEQYF.

The chain has TRBV7-2 and TRBJ1-2, with D hard to call. Deletions cut 1 base from V and 7 bases from J, with 19 bases between. The CDR3 runs to 16 residues. The germline V gene encodes CDR1 SGHTA and CDR2 FQGNSA. CDR3 in amino acids: CASSLGAGSSTPGYTF. CDR3 nucleotide sequence: TGTGCCAGCAGCTTAGGGGCGGGCTCCTCAACCCCTGGCTACACCTTC.

The V and J genes are TRBV7-2 and TRBJ1-1; D ambiguous. Germline CDR1 reads SGHTA; CDR2 reads FQGNSA. Trimming stripped 4 bases from V and 1 base from J, with 10 bases between. The CDR3 contains 14 residues. The CDR3 DNA reads TGTGCCAGCAGCTCTCTGCACGGGAACACTGAAGCTTTCTTT. It encodes CASSSLHGNTEAFF.

V gene TRBV9 combines with J gene TRBJ2-7; 11 bases line up with TRBD2. This CDR3 has 14 residues. V lost 0 bases, J lost 6 bases, and 2 bases stayed unmatched. Germline CDR1 is SGDLS and CDR2 is YYNGEE. CDR3 coding DNA: TGTGCCAGCAGCGTAGGGCTAGCGGGGGGCGAGCAGTACTTC. It is translated as CASSVGLAGGEQYF. Full variable domain (rest looked up from reference TRBV9 and TRBJ2-7): DSGVTQTPKHLITATGQRVTLRCSPRSGDLSVYWYQQSLDQGLQFLIQYYNGEERAKGNILERFSAQQFPDLHSELNLSSLELGDSALYFCASSVGLAGGEQYFGPGTRLTVT.

V and J are TRBV19 and TRBJ1-2, with D perhaps TRBD1 (6 bases). Germline CDR1 reads LNHDA; CDR2 reads SQIVND (reference sequence). The CDR3 consists of 14 residues. Trimming took off 3 bases at V and 7 bases at J, with 15 bases between the two ends. The CDR3: CASSIISMGAGYTF. In nucleotides, the CDR3 is TGTGCCAGTAGTATTATATCCATGGGGGCTGGCTACACCTTC.

J is TRBJ1-4 and V is TRBV5-1; D gene ambiguous. The germline V and J ends were trimmed by 0 bases and 4 bases, with 7 bases remaining between them. Looked up from germline, CDR1 is SGHRS and CDR2 is YFSETQ. The CDR3 sequence is 14 residues long. This chain's CDR3 is CASSLDSNNEKLFF. The CDR3 DNA reads as TGCGCCAGCAGCTTGGACAGCAATAATGAAAAACTGTTTTTT.